A selection of T cell receptor beta chains follows, all from one sample in a study of CD8 T cells in Susac syndrome. In TCRdb, the immunoSEQ multiplex PCR reads were re-called with MiXCR into one record per CDR3 protein. The sample carries around 150,000 distinct CDR3 sequences, 90% to 95% recorded once. What was sequenced was CD8+ T cells from PBMCs. All receptors come from a human donor in good health. CDR3s include the opening cysteine and the closing phenylalanine or tryptophan. Fields, in order: J gene, V gene, D gene, clone size, CDR3 protein, CDR3 DNA. D genes are given only for firm matches. Where a row states a size, it is once, few, many or the class of an expanded clone; other rows omit it.

>TRBJ2-7|TRBV7-6|-|-
CASSLARDRRYEQYF
TGTGCCAGCAGCTTAGCGCGGGACAGACGATACGAGCAGTACTTC
>TRBJ2-7|TRBV6-6|TRBD2|-
CASRSASGDEQYF
TGTGCCAGCAGGTCAGCTAGCGGGGACGAGCAGTACTTC
>TRBJ1-4|TRBV7-9|TRBD1|-
CASSQGVDEKLFF
TGTGCCAGCAGCCAGGGGGTGGATGAAAAACTGTTTTTT
>TRBJ2-5|TRBV29-1|TRBD2|-
CSVQDRTGLAGLYQETQYF
TGCAGCGTTCAAGACAGGACGGGACTAGCGGGACTGTACCAAGAGACCCAGTACTTC
>TRBJ1-2|TRBV27|TRBD1|-
CASAGGQEIFNGYTF
TGTGCCAGCGCCGGAGGACAGGAAATTTTTAATGGCTACACCTTC
>TRBJ2-1|TRBV15|-|-
CATSGDDRLEVYNEQFF
TGTGCCACCAGCGGAGACGACCGACTGGAAGTATACAATGAGCAGTTCTTC
>TRBJ2-3|TRBV12-3/TRBV12-4|-|-
CASSPYREHTDTQYF
TGTGCCAGCAGTCCTTACCGGGAGCACACAGATACGCAGTATTTT
>TRBJ2-5|TRBV9|-|-
CASSDHREETQYF
TGTGCCAGCAGCGACCACAGGGAGGAGACCCAGTACTTC
>TRBJ1-1|TRBV20-1|TRBD1|once
CSAKGQGNTEAFF
TGCAGTGCCAAGGGACAGGGGAACACTGAAGCTTTCTTT
>TRBJ2-5|TRBV3-1|TRBD2|once
CASSHGLAVIETQYF
TGTGCCAGCAGCCATGGACTAGCGGTGATCGAGACCCAGTACTTC
>TRBJ1-1|TRBV7-9|-|-
CASTQMNTEAFF
TGTGCCAGCACCCAGATGAACACTGAAGCTTTCTTT
>TRBJ2-2|TRBV15|-|-
CATSRDLAGELFF
TGTGCCACCAGCAGAGATCTTGCCGGGGAGCTGTTTTTT
>TRBJ1-1|TRBV29-1|TRBD1|-
CSVAGGLIPNTEAFF
TGCAGCGTCGCAGGGGGCCTTATACCGAACACTGAAGCTTTCTTT
>TRBJ2-1|TRBV2|TRBD2|-
CASSDWTSGENEQFF
TGTGCCAGCAGTGACTGGACTAGCGGGGAAAATGAGCAGTTCTTC
>TRBJ2-1|TRBV19|TRBD2|once
CASSIVGLAVYNEQFF
TGTGCCAGTAGTATCGTCGGACTAGCGGTCTACAATGAGCAGTTCTTC